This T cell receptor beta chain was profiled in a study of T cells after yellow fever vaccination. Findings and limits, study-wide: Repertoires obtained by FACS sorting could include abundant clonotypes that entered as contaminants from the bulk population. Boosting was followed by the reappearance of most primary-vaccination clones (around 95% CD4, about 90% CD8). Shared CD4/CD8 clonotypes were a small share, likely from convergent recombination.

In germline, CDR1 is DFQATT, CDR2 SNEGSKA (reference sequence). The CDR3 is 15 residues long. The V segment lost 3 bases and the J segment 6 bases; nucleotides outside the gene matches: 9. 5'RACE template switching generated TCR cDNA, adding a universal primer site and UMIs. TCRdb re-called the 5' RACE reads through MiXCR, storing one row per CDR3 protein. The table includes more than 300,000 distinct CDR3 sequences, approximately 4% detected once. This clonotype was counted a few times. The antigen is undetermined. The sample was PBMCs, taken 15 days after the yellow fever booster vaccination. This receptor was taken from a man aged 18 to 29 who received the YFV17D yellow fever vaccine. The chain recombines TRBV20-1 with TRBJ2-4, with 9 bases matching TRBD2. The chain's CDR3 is CSASRGSGGTNIQYF. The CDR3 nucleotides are TGCAGTGCTAGTCGGGGTAGCGGGGGTACAAACATTCAGTACTTC.